This TCR beta chain was recovered during a study of T cells in Graves' hyperthyroidism and ophthalmopathy. Study as a whole: It was at initial diagnosis, before any treatment, that peripheral blood was collected.

The TCR beta CDR3 regions underwent amplification using RNA transcripts as the source. The primer set for the first-round RT-PCR of the TCR CDR3 was HTBI. TCRdb independently ran MiXCR on the multiplex PCR reads; one entry per CDR3 protein. The repertoire includes 700,000 or so distinct CDR3 sequences, around 17% of them detected once, and 8.4% sits in the top ten. No progression to ophthalmopathy during 18 months of follow-up defined stable disease. Those with hyperthyroidism were 18 to 65 years old, newly diagnosed, and ill for under 2 months. The PBMCs studied were ones that came from 10 ml fresh peripheral blood. Looked up from germline, CDR1 is MDHEN and CDR2 is SYDVKM. Trimming removed 7 bases at V and 2 bases at J, with 15 bases between. The CDR3 extends over 15 amino acids. This clonotype has a count of ten or more.

The sequenced sample was blood. The TCR comes from a man aged 18 to 35 with Graves' hyperthyroidism. The chain employs TRBV28 and TRBJ1-3; tentative D call: TRBD1 (6 bases). CDR3 coding DNA: TGTGCCAGCACCTACGGGGGGCGGCCTGGAAACACCATATATTTT. It yields the protein CASTYGGRPGNTIYF. Using reference TRBV28 and TRBJ1-3 for the parts outside the CDR3, the full variable domain is DVKVTQSSRYLVKRTGEKVFLECVQDMDHENMFWYRQDPGLGLRLIYFSYDVKMKEKGDIPEGYSVSREKKERFSLILESASTNQTSMYLCASTYGGRPGNTIYFGEGSWLTVV.